A single sample is the source of the 25 T cell receptor beta chains below, sequenced in a study of T cells in Graves' hyperthyroidism and ophthalmopathy. Authors of the study amplified TCR beta CDR3 regions from RNA transcripts. TCR CDR3 underwent first-round RT-PCR with the HTBI primer set. TCRdb reprocessed the multiplex PCR reads via MiXCR and lists one record per CDR3 protein. The repertoire consists of approximately 430,000 distinct CDR3 sequences, with around 16% occurring once and the leading ten covering around 14%. What was sequenced was blood. All receptors derive from a woman between 18 and 29 years old with Graves' hyperthyroidism.

V and J are TRBV7-2 and TRBJ2-2; D might be TRBD2 (5 bases). CDR1 SGHTA and CDR2 FQGNSA come from the germline V gene. Trimming cost V 2 bases and J 9 bases, with 16 bases left between them. This CDR3 has 15 amino acids. Written as DNA, the CDR3 is TGTGCCAGCAGCTTACTGGCCCCCGGAGGCCGGGAGCTGTTTTTT. It translates to CASSLLAPGGRELFF. The full variable domain, its missing parts supplied by reference TRBV7-2 and TRBJ2-2, is GAGVSQSPSNKVTEKGKDVELRCDPISGHTALYWYRQSLGQGLEFLIYFQGNSAPDKSGLPSDRFSAERTGGSVSTLTIQRTQQEDSAVYLCASSLLAPGGRELFFGEGSRLTVL.

This clonotype was seen at least ten times. The chain recombines TRBV11-3 with TRBJ1-1, with unresolved D. The CDR3 sequence is 14 residues long. The V gene's germline CDR1 is SGHNT and CDR2 YENEEA. Trimming cost V 1 base and J 2 bases, with 8 bases left between them. CDR3 region: CASSLGGRNTEAFF. CDR3 coding DNA: TGTGCCAGCAGCTTAGGCGGCAGAAACACTGAAGCTTTCTTT. The entire variable domain, with the rest obtained from reference TRBV11-3 and TRBJ1-1, is as follows: EAGVVQSPRYKIIEKKQPVAFWCNPISGHNTLYWYLQNLGQGPELLIRYENEEAVDDSQLPKDRFSAERLKGVDSTLKIQPAELGDSAVYLCASSLGGRNTEAFFGQGTRLTVV.

The rearrangement links TRBV28 to TRBJ2-3; no firm D call. Germline assignment: CDR1 MDHEN and CDR2 SYDVKM. This CDR3 comprises 13 residues. V was trimmed by 7 bases and J by 6 bases, leaving 14 bases between them. The CDR3 region is CASTLGSMDTQYF. CDR3 DNA: TGTGCCAGCACCCTAGGCTCCATGGATACGCAGTATTTT.

This clonotype was found many times. This rearrangement joins TRBV12-3 or TRBV12-4 to TRBJ2-7, with D perhaps being TRBD1 or TRBD2 (5 bases each). The V and J ends lost 6 bases and 3 bases respectively, with 24 bases between them. This CDR3 has 17 residues. CDR3 bases: TGTGCCAGCAGCCCCCCGGCACCGGGACGGCCATTCTACGAGCAGTACTTC. It specifies CASSPPAPGRPFYEQYF.

This sequence joins TRBV4-1 and TRBJ2-5; 8 bases are shared with TRBD1. Losses at the gene ends were 2 bases for V and 3 bases for J; bases not matched to a gene: 2. Germline CDR1 and CDR2: MGHRA and YSYEKL. The CDR3 has 14 amino acids. CDR3: CASSQQDREETQYF. The DNA of the CDR3 is TGCGCCAGCAGCCAACAGGACAGGGAAGAGACCCAGTACTTC.

The genes are TRBV28 and TRBJ2-1; the D is unclear. In germline, CDR1 is MDHEN, CDR2 SYDVKM. The V gene lost 6 bases and the J gene lost 0 bases, with 18 bases spanning the gap. The CDR3 runs to 17 residues. CDR3 sequence reads: CASSRTTLSSSYNEQFF. In DNA form, the CDR3 reads TGTGCCAGCAGCCGGACGACTCTCTCCAGCTCCTACAATGAGCAGTTCTTC.

This clonotype was picked up many times. This sequence joins TRBV10-3 and TRBJ2-7; perhaps TRBD1 as D (5 bases). V lost 9 bases to trimming and J lost 3 bases, with 12 bases between them. Germline CDR1 ENHRY, CDR2 SYGVKD. The CDR3 is 12 residues long. CDR3 DNA: TGTGCCATGGGGCACAGCCACTACGAGCAGTACTTC. It specifies CAMGHSHYEQYF.

This clonotype has ten or more counts. V usage is TRBV5-1 and J usage is TRBJ2-1; weak D call: TRBD1 (6 bases). V was pared by 1 base and J by 7 bases, with 9 bases between. Germline loops: CDR1 SGHRS, CDR2 YFSETQ. This CDR3 contains 13 residues. The CDR3 here is CASSLQGMNEQFF. CDR3 nucleotides: TGCGCCAGCAGCTTGCAGGGGATGAATGAGCAGTTCTTC.

In this sample, this clonotype turned up many times. This chain connects TRBV7-2 to TRBJ2-1, with 8 bases fitting TRBD2. CDR3 size: 16 residues. Germline CDR1 reads SGHTA; CDR2 reads FQGNSA. The junction had 2 bases not matched to a gene; V was cut back by 1 base and J by 0 bases. The CDR3 DNA reads TGTGCCAGCAGCTTAGAGGGGACTAGCTCCTACAATGAGCAGTTCTTC. Protein product: CASSLEGTSSYNEQFF.

V is TRBV3-1 and J is TRBJ2-1, with 9 nucleotides matching TRBD2. J lost 9 bases, V lost 4 bases, and 7 bases had no gene match. The germline V gene has CDR1 LGHDT and CDR2 YNNKEL (reference sequence). The length of the CDR3 is 14 residues. The DNA for the CDR3 is TGTGCCAGCAGCCGGACTAGCGATCGGGGTGAGCAGTTCTTC. This gives the protein CASSRTSDRGEQFF.

The J gene is TRBJ2-1, the V gene TRBV4-1; weak D call: TRBD2 (6 bases). Trimming took 3 bases from V and 1 from J, leaving 7 bases between them. This CDR3 has 14 amino acids. The germline CDR1 and CDR2 sequences are MGHRA and YSYEKL. CDR3 protein: CASSHGGSYNEQFF. In DNA form, the CDR3 reads TGCGCCAGCAGCCACGGGGGATCCTACAATGAGCAGTTCTTC.

At least ten counts were recorded for this clonotype. The chain links TRBV18 to TRBJ2-7, with TRBD1 identical over 10 bases. The CDR3 contains 16 residues. V gave up 3 bases and J gave up 1 base; unmatched junction bases: 6. Germline CDR1 KGHSH, CDR2 LQKENI. The CDR3 DNA is TGTGCCAGCTCACCCCTCAGGACAGGGGGTTCCTACGAGCAGTACTTC. Residues: CASSPLRTGGSYEQYF.

This clonotype has at least ten counts. Here the CDR3 DNA reads TGTGCCAGCAGTTCCTTCCCCGGGGGCACCCCATCGGAGACCCAGTACTTC. Translating it yields CASSSFPGGTPSETQYF. This chain links TRBV11-2 with TRBJ2-5; TRBD1 or TRBD2 may be the D gene (6 bases each). Trimming pared 6 bases from V and 5 bases from J, leaving 25 bases between. CDR3 length: 17 amino acids. In germline, CDR1 is SGHAT, CDR2 FQNNGV.

The table lists this clonotype with a few counts. It may be a read error: a sequence one base away is much more abundant. This rearrangement joins TRBV2 to TRBJ2-7; D is uncertain. Germline-derived CDR1 and CDR2 are SNHLY and FYNNEI. There are 13 residues in the CDR3. CDR3 sequence (DNA): TGTGCCAGCAAGTTAGACCTTGCCTACGAGCAGCACTTC. Amino acid sequence: CASKLDLAYEQHF.

The V and J genes are TRBV5-5 and TRBJ1-1; D unresolved. CDR1 and CDR2 (germline): SGHKS, YYEKEE (reference sequence). CDR3 length equals 14 residues. The ends were cut back, 2 bases at V and 0 bases at J, with 8 bases in the middle. In DNA form, the CDR3 reads TGTGCCAGCAGCTTCCGGCCAGTGAACACTGAAGCTTTCTTT. Translated: CASSFRPVNTEAFF.

This clonotype was detected many times. The J gene is TRBJ2-7, the V gene TRBV7-2; 7 nucleotides agree with TRBD2. CDR1 and CDR2 from the germline V gene are SGHTA and FQGNSA. This CDR3 has 15 residues. V lost 0 bases and J lost 2; bases outside the gene matches: 4. CDR3 DNA: TGTGCCAGCAGCTTAGCGTTGGGGACTACCTACGAGCAGTACTTC. Amino acid sequence: CASSLALGTTYEQYF.

CDR3 nucleotides: TGTGCCAGCAGTTTCCGACTAAAGATCGGGGAGCTGTTTTTT. This codes for CASSFRLKIGELFF. The chain links TRBV2 to TRBJ2-2; D perhaps matches TRBD2 (5 bases). Germline CDR1 SNHLY, CDR2 FYNNEI. This CDR3 is built from 14 residues. With 5 bases removed from V and 7 bases from J, the gap between germline ends came to 14 bases.

This clonotype was recorded a few times. J is TRBJ1-3 and V is TRBV12-3 or TRBV12-4, with 12 bases identical to TRBD1. The CDR3 has 19 amino acids. V lost 2 bases to trimming and J lost 1 base; unmatched junction nucleotides: 9. The CDR3 is CASSLRDRGLRVSGNTIYF. CDR3 nucleotide sequence: TGTGCCAGCAGTTTAAGGGACAGGGGGCTAAGGGTTTCTGGAAACACCATATATTTT.

This clonotype was observed many times. The chain uses TRBV11-2 and TRBJ1-2; D gene uncertain. The CDR3 length is 17 residues. Per germline, CDR1 SGHAT and CDR2 FQNNGV. Trimming cost V 1 base and J 1 base, with 16 bases left between them. CDR3 region: CASSLAQTRQLNYGYTF. Written as DNA, the CDR3 is TGTGCCAGCAGCTTAGCCCAGACGCGGCAGCTTAACTATGGCTACACCTTC.

This clonotype occurred a few times. The rearrangement joins TRBV28 to TRBJ2-5; unclear D gene. V lost 6 bases, J lost 5 bases, and 16 bases lay in between. CDR1 and CDR2 (germline): MDHEN, SYDVKM. This CDR3 has 14 amino acids. This chain's CDR3 is CASSPGPSRETQYF. The CDR3 DNA sequence: TGTGCCAGCAGCCCCGGGCCGTCCCGGGAGACCCAGTACTTC.

This clonotype came up many times. The gene calls are TRBV14 and TRBJ2-7; 10 bases are shared with TRBD1. V was clipped by 8 bases and J by 2 bases; unmatched bases: 3. The length of the CDR3 is 13 residues. The germline V gene has CDR1 SGHDN and CDR2 FVKESK. The chain's CDR3 is CASGDRGTYEQYF. The DNA of the CDR3 is TGTGCCAGCGGGGACAGGGGTACCTACGAGCAGTACTTC.

This clonotype came up many times. The chain is built from TRBV28 and TRBJ2-1; D is possibly TRBD2 (6 bases). Trimming shortened V by 1 base and J by 9 bases, and 16 bases separated the two germline ends. Germline V gene lookup returns CDR1 MDHEN and CDR2 SYDVKM. The CDR3 sequence is 15 residues long. This CDR3 is CASSLLGLKAGEQFF. The CDR3 DNA sequence: TGTGCCAGCAGTTTATTGGGACTCAAGGCGGGTGAGCAGTTCTTC.

This clonotype was counted at least ten times. The DNA of the CDR3 is TGTGCCAGCAGCCCGTTTCCGGCGGGAGGCCCGACTAACGACGCCACAGATACGCAGTATTTT. Amino acid sequence: CASSPFPAGGPTNDATDTQYF. The chain uses TRBV7-9 and TRBJ2-3; 8 bases are shared with TRBD2. The CDR3 has 21 residues. After removal of 5 bases from V and 2 bases from J, the junction contained 24 bases not matched to a gene. Per the germline V gene, CDR1 is SEHNR and CDR2 is FQNEAQ (reference sequence). The whole variable domain, filled in from reference TRBV7-9 and TRBJ2-3, reads DTGVSQNPRHKITKRGQNVTFRCDPISEHNRLYWYRQTLGQGPEFLTYFQNEAQLEKSRLLSDRFSAERPKGSFSTLEIQRTEQGDSAMYLCASSPFPAGGPTNDATDTQYFGPGTRLTVL.

A few counts support this clonotype. The chain uses TRBV12-3 or TRBV12-4 and TRBJ1-4; no definite D call. CDR3 length equals 15 residues. V was shortened by 6 bases and J by 4 bases, with 15 bases between the two germline ends. DNA for the CDR3: TGTGCCAGCAGCCGCCGAGGGCTAGGTAATGAAAAACTGTTTTTT. Translation: CASSRRGLGNEKLFF.

The chain employs TRBV14 and TRBJ1-3; tentative D call: TRBD1 (5 bases). Germline assignment: CDR1 SGHDN and CDR2 FVKESK. The CDR3 is 14 residues long. V was shortened by 4 bases and J by 3 bases, with 10 bases between the two germline ends. CDR3 nucleotides: TGTGCCAGCAGCCCCCCCGGGGGTGGAAACACCATATATTTT. This codes for CASSPPGGGNTIYF.